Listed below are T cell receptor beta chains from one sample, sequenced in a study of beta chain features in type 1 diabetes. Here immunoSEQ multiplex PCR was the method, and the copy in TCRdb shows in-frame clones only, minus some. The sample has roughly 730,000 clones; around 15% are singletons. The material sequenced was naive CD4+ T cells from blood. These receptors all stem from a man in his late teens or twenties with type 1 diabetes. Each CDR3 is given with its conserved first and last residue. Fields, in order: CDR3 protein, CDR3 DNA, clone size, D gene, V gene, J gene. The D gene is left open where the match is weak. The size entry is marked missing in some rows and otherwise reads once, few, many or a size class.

CDR3 protein: CAWSLTSYEQYF
CDR3 DNA: TGTGCCTGGAGTCTGACCTCCTACGAGCAGTACTTC
clone size: few
D gene: .
V gene: TRBV30
J gene: TRBJ2-7

CDR3 protein: CASSTGDDGYTF
CDR3 DNA: TGTGCCAGCAGCACCGGGGACGATGGCTACACCTTC
clone size: few
D gene: .
V gene: TRBV5-4
J gene: TRBJ1-2

CDR3 protein: CASSPHRGLTDTQYF
CDR3 DNA: TGTGCCAGCAGTCCGCACAGGGGTCTCACAGATACGCAGTATTTT
clone size: few
D gene: TRBD1
V gene: TRBV28
J gene: TRBJ2-3

CDR3 protein: CASSKARFHGGNYGYTF
CDR3 DNA: TGTGCCAGCAGCAAAGCTAGATTCCACGGGGGGAACTATGGCTACACCTTC
clone size: .
D gene: .
V gene: TRBV21-1
J gene: TRBJ1-2

CDR3 protein: CASSYEGYEQYF
CDR3 DNA: TGTGCCAGCAGTTACGAAGGCTACGAGCAGTACTTC
clone size: few
D gene: .
V gene: TRBV6-6
J gene: TRBJ2-7

CDR3 protein: CASSYLNTGELFF
CDR3 DNA: TGTGCCAGCAGTTACTTGAACACCGGGGAGCTGTTTTTT
clone size: few
D gene: .
V gene: TRBV6-5
J gene: TRBJ2-2

CDR3 protein: CASSGQGSNEQYF
CDR3 DNA: TGTGCCAGTTCTGGACAGGGAAGTAACGAGCAGTACTTC
clone size: few
D gene: TRBD1
V gene: TRBV18
J gene: TRBJ2-7

CDR3 protein: CASSTGLSSYEQYF
CDR3 DNA: TGTGCCAGCAGTACCGGACTTTCCTCCTACGAGCAGTACTTC
clone size: .
D gene: .
V gene: TRBV6-5
J gene: TRBJ2-7

CDR3 protein: CASGVGGPGYGYTF
CDR3 DNA: TGTGCTAGCGGGGTAGGAGGGCCGGGCTATGGCTACACCTTC
clone size: .
D gene: .
V gene: TRBV6-5
J gene: TRBJ1-2

CDR3 protein: CASSFGQGAHGYTF
CDR3 DNA: TGCGCCAGCAGCTTCGGACAGGGGGCTCATGGCTACACCTTC
clone size: .
D gene: TRBD1
V gene: TRBV5-1
J gene: TRBJ1-2

CDR3 protein: CASSQDRNYGYTF
CDR3 DNA: TGTGCCAGCAGCCAGGACAGAAACTATGGCTACACCTTC
clone size: .
D gene: .
V gene: TRBV7-9
J gene: TRBJ1-2

CDR3 protein: CASSLGQGFQETQYF
CDR3 DNA: TGCGCCAGCAGCTTGGGACAGGGGTTCCAAGAGACCCAGTACTTC
clone size: few
D gene: TRBD1
V gene: TRBV5-1
J gene: TRBJ2-5

CDR3 protein: CASSVTGAEQPQHF
CDR3 DNA: TGCGCCAGCAGCGTGACAGGGGCAGAGCAGCCCCAGCATTTT
clone size: .
D gene: TRBD1
V gene: TRBV5-1
J gene: TRBJ1-5

CDR3 protein: CASSWEGARLNTEAFF
CDR3 DNA: TGTGCCAGCAGCTGGGAGGGGGCGCGGTTAAACACTGAAGCTTTCTTT
clone size: .
D gene: TRBD1
V gene: TRBV5-6
J gene: TRBJ1-1

CDR3 protein: CASSPRREVGTGELFF
CDR3 DNA: TGTGCCAGCTCACCACGCAGGGAGGTGGGCACCGGGGAGCTGTTTTTT
clone size: few
D gene: .
V gene: TRBV18
J gene: TRBJ2-2

CDR3 protein: CASGFFRVAQYF
CDR3 DNA: TGTGCTAGTGGTTTCTTTCGTGTGGCGCAGTATTTT
clone size: few
D gene: .
V gene: TRBV12-5
J gene: TRBJ2-3

CDR3 protein: CASSLYGVGNEQFF
CDR3 DNA: TGTGCCAGCAGCTTATACGGGGTAGGCAATGAGCAGTTCTTC
clone size: few
D gene: .
V gene: TRBV7-9
J gene: TRBJ2-1

CDR3 protein: CASSQDRGETQYF
CDR3 DNA: TGTGCCAGCAGCCAAGATAGAGGAGAGACCCAGTACTTC
clone size: few
D gene: .
V gene: TRBV4-2
J gene: TRBJ2-5

CDR3 protein: CASSPSGTATTDTQYF
CDR3 DNA: TGCGCCAGCAGCCCGAGCGGGACAGCCACCACAGATACGCAGTATTTT
clone size: .
D gene: .
V gene: TRBV4-1
J gene: TRBJ2-3

CDR3 protein: CASSEKYGYTF
CDR3 DNA: TGTGCCAGCAGCGAGAAGTATGGCTACACCTTC
clone size: few
D gene: .
V gene: TRBV2
J gene: TRBJ1-2

CDR3 protein: CASSTGTSGGPRHYNEQFF
CDR3 DNA: TGTGCCAGCAGCACCGGGACTAGCGGGGGCCCGAGACACTACAATGAGCAGTTCTTC
clone size: .
D gene: TRBD2
V gene: TRBV7-9
J gene: TRBJ2-1

CDR3 protein: CAISESRDRGGYRQPQHF
CDR3 DNA: TGTGCCATCAGTGAGTCCCGGGACAGGGGAGGATATAGGCAGCCCCAGCATTTT
clone size: few
D gene: TRBD1
V gene: TRBV10-3
J gene: TRBJ1-5

CDR3 protein: CASSPPGGQRVNSPLHF
CDR3 DNA: TGTGCCAGCAGCCCCCCCGGGGGGCAGCGGGTTAATTCACCCCTCCACTTT
clone size: few
D gene: .
V gene: TRBV7-9
J gene: TRBJ1-6

CDR3 protein: CAWNIPDGYLQAFF
CDR3 DNA: TGTGCCTGGAATATACCCGACGGTTACCTTCAAGCTTTCTTT
clone size: .
D gene: .
V gene: TRBV30
J gene: TRBJ1-1

CDR3 protein: CATSRDRGADTQYF
CDR3 DNA: TGTGCCACCAGCAGAGATCGGGGAGCAGATACGCAGTATTTT
clone size: .
D gene: .
V gene: TRBV15
J gene: TRBJ2-3

CDR3 protein: CASTESHTGGFNEKLFF
CDR3 DNA: TGTGCCAGTACTGAATCACACACAGGGGGCTTTAATGAAAAACTGTTTTTT
clone size: few
D gene: TRBD1
V gene: TRBV19
J gene: TRBJ1-4

CDR3 protein: CASSLAGGPTNTQYF
CDR3 DNA: TGTGCCAGCAGCTTAGCGGGGGGACCCACCAATACGCAGTATTTT
clone size: few
D gene: TRBD2
V gene: TRBV11-2
J gene: TRBJ2-3

CDR3 protein: CASSKGASDTQYF
CDR3 DNA: TGTGCCAGCAGTAAAGGGGCATCGGATACGCAGTATTTT
clone size: few
D gene: .
V gene: TRBV25-1
J gene: TRBJ2-3

CDR3 protein: CASSLAAGTGVGTQYF
CDR3 DNA: TGCGCCAGCAGCTTGGCCGCGGGGACAGGCGTAGGGACCCAGTACTTC
clone size: .
D gene: TRBD1
V gene: TRBV5-1
J gene: TRBJ2-5

CDR3 protein: CASNGYTF
CDR3 DNA: TGTGCCAGTAATGGCTACACCTTC
clone size: few
D gene: .
V gene: TRBV19
J gene: TRBJ1-2

CDR3 protein: CSVESGYEQYF
CDR3 DNA: TGCAGCGTTGAGAGTGGCTACGAGCAGTACTTC
clone size: few
D gene: .
V gene: TRBV29-1
J gene: TRBJ2-7

CDR3 protein: CSVMGQMEKLFF
CDR3 DNA: TGCAGCGTTATGGGACAGATGGAAAAACTGTTTTTT
clone size: few
D gene: TRBD1
V gene: TRBV29-1
J gene: TRBJ1-4

CDR3 protein: CASSPIRGATEAFF
CDR3 DNA: TGTGCCAGCAGCCCCATTAGGGGGGCCACTGAAGCTTTCTTT
clone size: few
D gene: .
V gene: TRBV25-1
J gene: TRBJ1-1

CDR3 protein: CASFGQEQETQYF
CDR3 DNA: TGTGCCAGCTTCGGACAGGAGCAAGAGACCCAGTACTTC
clone size: .
D gene: TRBD1
V gene: TRBV28
J gene: TRBJ2-5

CDR3 protein: CASSKGTGNTEAFF
CDR3 DNA: TGCGCCAGCAGCAAAGGGACGGGGAACACTGAAGCTTTCTTT
clone size: few
D gene: .
V gene: TRBV5-1
J gene: TRBJ1-1

CDR3 protein: CASSVAASGGHNEQFF
CDR3 DNA: TGTGCCAGCAGCGTAGCGGCTAGCGGGGGTCACAATGAGCAGTTCTTC
clone size: .
D gene: TRBD2
V gene: TRBV9
J gene: TRBJ2-1

CDR3 protein: CASSERGLAGGRQETQYF
CDR3 DNA: TGTGCCAGCAGTGAGCGAGGACTAGCGGGGGGGAGACAAGAGACCCAGTACTTC
clone size: .
D gene: TRBD2
V gene: TRBV6-1
J gene: TRBJ2-5

CDR3 protein: CASSFQDRAGYTF
CDR3 DNA: TGTGCCAGCAGTTTTCAGGACAGGGCTGGCTACACCTTC
clone size: .
D gene: TRBD1
V gene: TRBV27
J gene: TRBJ1-2

CDR3 protein: CASSPPWVGQGETQYF
CDR3 DNA: TGTGCCAGCTCACCACCGTGGGTCGGACAGGGGGAGACCCAGTACTTC
clone size: few
D gene: TRBD1
V gene: TRBV18
J gene: TRBJ2-5

CDR3 protein: CASSSTFTSGGPAYNEQFF
CDR3 DNA: TGTGCCAGCAGCTCCACCTTTACTAGCGGGGGCCCCGCCTACAATGAGCAGTTCTTC
clone size: .
D gene: TRBD2
V gene: TRBV7-9
J gene: TRBJ2-1